This T cell receptor beta chain came from a study of T cell responses to AZD1222 COVID-19 vaccine. Findings of the study overall: Repertoire samples came only from after the peak T cell response. Among vaccine-associated CD4 TCRs, coverage spanned spike, with dominance at 160-218 and 743-854. With two AZD1222 doses given, Spike-specific TCR breadth and depth both rose.

Trimming cost V 7 bases and J 11 bases, with 14 bases left between them. Germline V lookup: CDR1 MNHEY, CDR2 SVGAGI. CDR3 length equals 11 residues. About this clone: Antigen specificity is unknown.

Produced via immunoSEQ multiplex PCR; TCRdb's table is partial and in-frame only. The table records tens of thousands of clones, approximately 83% of them present only once. This sample comprised peripheral blood, obtained on day 0 of AZD1222 vaccination. The V gene is TRBV6-5, the J gene TRBJ1-1, with D uncertain. The TCR comes from an adult in good health. CDR3 region: CASIIGRWAFF. In nucleotides, the CDR3 is TGTGCCAGCATTATCGGGCGTTGGGCTTTCTTT.